This TCR beta chain was documented in a study of T cells after yellow fever vaccination. The CDR3 spans 15 residues. Germline CDR1 reads WSHSY; CDR2 reads SAAADI. The V and J ends lost 2 bases and 4 bases, in that order; junction bases with no gene match: 3. TCRdb recomputed calls from the 5' RACE reads with MiXCR, one row per CDR3 protein. The table includes 50,000 to 60,000 distinct CDR3 sequences, 5% to 6.5% detected once. The gene calls are TRBV10-2 and TRBJ2-3, with 10 bases matching TRBD2. The sequencing here drew on PBMCs, either bulk or a sorted T-cell subset (CD4+, CD8+, memory, or dextramer-sorted; not recorded which), taken on the day of the yellow fever booster vaccination. The sequence was obtained from a man aged 18-30 years who received the YFV17D yellow fever vaccine. CDR3 DNA sequence: TGCGCCAGCAGTGAGAGCGGGGGGGCAGCAGATACGCAGTATTTT. Its protein is CASSESGGAADTQYF.